Presented here are 21 T cell receptor beta chains from one specimen sequenced in a study of T cell repertoires in cytomegalovirus infection. MiXCR was run by TCRdb on the reads, yielding one entry per CDR3 protein. Of nearly 550,000 distinct CDR3 sequences listed, approximately 17% are singletons. The sample taken for sequencing was CD8+ T cells from PBMCs. These receptors were collected from a human donor in good health (CMV status not recorded). Some clones in this sample may be carry-over from other donors' samples.

This clonotype has ten or more counts. The V call is TRBV2, the J call TRBJ1-2; D unclear. The CDR3 has 10 residues. Trimming shortened V by 7 bases and J by 4 bases, and 4 bases separated the two germline ends. Looked up from germline, CDR1 is SNHLY and CDR2 is FYNNEI. CDR3 nucleotide sequence: TGTGCCAGCACAGGCTATGGCTACACCTTC. Encoded protein: CASTGYGYTF.

This rearrangement joins TRBV5-1 to TRBJ2-1; TRBD1 matches 10 bases. V shed 4 bases, J shed 8 bases, and the junction held 9 bases outside the gene matches. The CDR3 sequence is 15 residues long. Germline CDR1 reads SGHRS; CDR2 reads YFSETQ. The CDR3 reads CASSDRDRGDYEQFF. CDR3 DNA sequence: TGCGCCAGCAGCGACCGGGACAGGGGCGACTATGAGCAGTTCTTC.

The chain joins TRBV7-3 to TRBJ2-2; 8 nucleotides match TRBD1. The germline V gene encodes CDR1 SGHTA and CDR2 FQGTGA. Germline trimming cut 2 bases from V and 5 bases from J; bases unmatched to any gene: 7. The CDR3 has 16 amino acids. The CDR3 DNA reads TGTGCCAGCAGCTTAGGCAGGGGGCTGAGGACCGGGGAGCTGTTTTTT. It yields the protein CASSLGRGLRTGELFF.

This clonotype was observed a few times. The chain recombines TRBV7-9 with TRBJ2-1, with 9 bases fitting TRBD2. V shed 1 base and J 2 bases; nucleotides not matched to a gene: 9. The CDR3 sequence is 18 residues long. Germline assignment: CDR1 SEHNR and CDR2 FQNEAQ (reference sequence). CDR3 DNA: TGTGCCAGCAGCTTAGGGGCCTTGGGACTAGCAGCCTACAATGAGCAGTTCTTC. It yields the protein CASSLGALGLAAYNEQFF.

This chain uses TRBV7-3 with TRBJ1-5; D unresolved. There are 9 residues in the CDR3. V lost 9 bases to trimming and J lost 7 bases, with 4 bases between them. Germline CDR1 reads SGHTA; CDR2 reads FQGTGA. The CDR3 is CARDQPQHF. The CDR3, as DNA: TGTGCCAGAGACCAGCCCCAGCATTTT.

This clonotype was recorded at least ten times. The CDR3 here is CARRGGSSDTQYF. The CDR3 nucleotides are TGTGCCAGGCGGGGCGGAAGCTCAGATACGCAGTATTTT. The V call is TRBV2, the J call TRBJ2-3, with a possible D match to TRBD2 (6 bases). The CDR3 covers 13 residues. Germline V CDR1 and CDR2: SNHLY, FYNNEI. Trimming removed 9 bases from V and 4 bases from J, with 14 bases in between.

Concerning this clonotype: One end of the junction fails to match germline, which may point to a read error. The rearrangement links TRBV4-1 to TRBJ2-7, with 7 positions matching TRBD2. The CDR3 has 15 residues. The germline V gene encodes CDR1 MGHRA and CDR2 YSYEKL. The CDR3 sequence is CASSRGGGNSYVQYF. In nucleotides, the CDR3 is TGCGCCAGCAGCCGGGGGGGGGGGAACTCCTACGTGCAGTACTTC.

A word on this clonotype: A much larger clonotype is one base distant, so this may be a read error. V and J are TRBV7-8 and TRBJ2-2; tentative D call: TRBD2 (9 bases). V was pared by 5 bases and J by 5 bases, with 27 bases between. Germline-derived CDR1 and CDR2 are SGHVS and FQNEAQ. The CDR3 consists of 19 residues. DNA of the CDR3: TGTGCCAGCAGCCCTGGGACTAGCAGGGGGCGGGTACGAACCGGGGAGCTGTTTTTT. Protein sequence: CASSPGTSRGRVRTGELFF. Full variable domain (outside the CDR3, taken from reference TRBV7-8 and TRBJ2-2): GAGVSQSPRYKVAKRGQDVALRCDPISGHVSLFWYQQALGQGPEFLTYFQNEAQLDKSGLPSDRFFAERPEGSVSTLKIQRTQQEDSAVYLCASSPGTSRGRVRTGELFFGEGSRLTVL.

This clonotype was seen a few times. The J gene is TRBJ1-4, the V gene TRBV28, with 7 bases fitting TRBD1. Trimming took 5 bases from V and 8 from J; bases not matched to a gene: 14. This CDR3 is built from 16 residues. CDR1 and CDR2 (germline): MDHEN, SYDVKM. In DNA form, the CDR3 reads TGTGCCAGCAGTCTACGTACAGGGGAGGATCGGGAAAAACTGTTTTTT. The encoded protein is CASSLRTGEDREKLFF.

This clonotype was detected many times. The CDR3 DNA reads as TGTGCCAGCAGCTTAAGTGACGCGATAGGGGAGCTGTTTTTT. This translates into CASSLSDAIGELFF. The chain has TRBV7-2 and TRBJ2-2; D call uncertain. Germline lookup yields CDR1 SGHTA and CDR2 FQGNSA. The CDR3 has 14 amino acids. V shed 2 bases and J shed 8 bases, with 12 bases lying between them.

The table lists this clonotype with a few counts. V is TRBV7-9 and J is TRBJ1-6; the match to TRBD1 covers 7 bases. This CDR3 is 14 amino acids long. Trimming at V came to 4 bases and at J to 7 bases, leaving 4 bases not matched to a gene. CDR1 and CDR2 from the germline V gene are SEHNR and FQNEAQ (reference sequence). In DNA, the CDR3 is TGTGCCAGCAGCTACGGGACAGAAAATTCACCCCTCCACTTT. Amino acid sequence: CASSYGTENSPLHF.

This clonotype was detected ten times or more. The junction shows a germline mismatch at one end, possibly a read error. J is TRBJ1-6 and V is TRBV4-1; possible D gene TRBD1, 5 bases. In germline, CDR1 is MGHRA, CDR2 YSYEKL. The CDR3 extends over 17 amino acids. Written as DNA, the CDR3 is TGTGCCAGCAGCCAGACGACCCAGGGATCCTATAATTCACCCCTCCACTTT. It yields the protein CASSQTTQGSYNSPLHF.

About this clonotype: Since a much larger clone is just one base distant, this may be a read error. The V and J genes are TRBV6-1 and TRBJ1-5; 8 positions agree with TRBD1. From germline, CDR1 is MNHNS and CDR2 SASEGT. The CDR3 has 16 residues. Here the CDR3 reads CASSADRGHSNQLQHF. The DNA of the CDR3 is TGTGCCAGCAGCGCTGACAGGGGACATAGCAATCAGCTCCAGCATTTT.

The chain carries TRBV5-8 and TRBJ2-2; a weak D match, TRBD2 (5 bases). The CDR3 contains 15 residues. V dropped 2 bases and J dropped 6 bases, with 14 bases sitting between them. Germline CDR1 and CDR2: SGHTS and YDEGEE. CDR3 sequence: CASSFSSQASGELFF. In nucleotides, the CDR3 is TGTGCCAGCAGCTTTTCTAGCCAAGCGTCCGGGGAGCTGTTTTTT.

This clonotype was found many times. The chain recombines TRBV11-2 with TRBJ2-7; D remains unclear. The germline CDR1 and CDR2 sequences are SGHAT and FQNNGV. The CDR3 has 14 residues. Trimming pared 4 bases from V and 2 bases from J, leaving 12 bases between. The CDR3 nucleotides read TGTGCCAGCAGCTCCAAGGGCGGCGCCTACGAGCAGTACTTC. Encoded protein: CASSSKGGAYEQYF.

This clonotype came up many times. The V gene is TRBV12-3 or TRBV12-4, the J gene TRBJ1-6, with 7 positions matching TRBD1. The trim removed 6 bases at V and 7 bases at J, leaving 6 bases unmatched. The CDR3 extends over 14 amino acids. The CDR3 is CASSPWDSNSPLHF. For the CDR3, the DNA is TGTGCCAGCAGCCCATGGGACAGCAATTCACCCCTCCACTTT.

This clonotype has ten or more counts. CDR3 loop: CASSFLRASDTQYF. The CDR3 coding sequence is TGTGCCAGCAGTTTTTTGAGGGCATCAGATACGCAGTATTTT. The chain has TRBV12-3 or TRBV12-4 and TRBJ2-3, with D possibly matching TRBD2 (5 bases). The CDR3 covers 14 residues. V gave up 3 bases and J gave up 4 bases, with 11 bases separating them.

V is TRBV9 and J is TRBJ2-5; 8 nucleotides line up with TRBD2. From germline, CDR1 is SGDLS and CDR2 YYNGEE. The CDR3 spans 14 residues. J lost 5 bases, V lost 3 bases, and 6 bases had no gene match. The CDR3 DNA sequence: TGTGCCAGCAGCGGGCGGGGGGCTCGGGAGACCCAGTACTTC. As protein: CASSGRGARETQYF.

This clonotype occurred many times. The genes are TRBV27 and TRBJ2-5; no firm D call. Germline assignment: CDR1 MNHEY and CDR2 SMNVEV (reference sequence). The CDR3 spans 14 residues. Trimming pared 8 bases from V and 2 bases from J, leaving 15 bases between. The CDR3 spells CASRRGRRQETQYF. DNA of the CDR3: TGTGCCAGCCGCCGTGGCAGAAGGCAAGAGACCCAGTACTTC.

The gene calls are TRBV20-1 and TRBJ2-5; D is tentatively TRBD1 or TRBD2 (6 bases each). Looked up from germline, CDR1 is DFQATT and CDR2 is SNEGSKA (reference sequence). The CDR3 has 15 amino acids. The CDR3 nucleotides are TGCAATGCGAGAACGCGGGACACCATGATGGAGACCCAGTACTTC. Its translation: CNARTRDTMMETQYF.

This clonotype was counted at least ten times. This rearrangement joins TRBV7-8 to TRBJ2-5, with unresolved D. The CDR3 loop spans 14 amino acids. Germline V gene data show CDR1 as SGHVS and CDR2 as FQNEAQ. Trimming shortened V by 5 bases and J by 4 bases, and 14 bases separated the two germline ends. The chain's CDR3 is CASSPWAPTETQYF. For the CDR3, the DNA is TGTGCCAGCAGCCCCTGGGCACCGACAGAGACCCAGTACTTC.